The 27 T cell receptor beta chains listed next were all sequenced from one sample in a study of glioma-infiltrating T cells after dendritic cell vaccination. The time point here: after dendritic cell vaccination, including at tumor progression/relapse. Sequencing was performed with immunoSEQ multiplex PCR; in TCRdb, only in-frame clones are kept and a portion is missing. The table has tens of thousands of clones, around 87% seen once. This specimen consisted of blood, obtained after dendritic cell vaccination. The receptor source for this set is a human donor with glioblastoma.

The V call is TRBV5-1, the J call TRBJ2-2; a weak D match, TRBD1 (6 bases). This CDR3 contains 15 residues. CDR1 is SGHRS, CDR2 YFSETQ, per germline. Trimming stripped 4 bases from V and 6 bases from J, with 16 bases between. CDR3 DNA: TGCGCCAGCAGCCCGAGCCAAACAGGGCCCGGGGAGCTGTTTTTT. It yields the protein CASSPSQTGPGELFF.

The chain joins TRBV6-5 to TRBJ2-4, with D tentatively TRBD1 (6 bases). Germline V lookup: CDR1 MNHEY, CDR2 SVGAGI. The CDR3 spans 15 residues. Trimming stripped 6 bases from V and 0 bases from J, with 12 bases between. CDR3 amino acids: CASSTQTGAKNIQYF. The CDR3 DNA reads TGTGCCAGCAGCACCCAGACAGGAGCCAAAAACATTCAGTACTTC.

The CDR3 is CASSPTGQGYDEQYF. Written as DNA, the CDR3 is TGTGCCAGCAGCCCCACCGGACAGGGTTACGACGAGCAGTACTTC. This sequence joins TRBV6-6 and TRBJ2-7; 8 bases align to TRBD1. Germline assignment: CDR1 MNHNY and CDR2 SVGAGI (reference sequence). This CDR3 has 15 amino acids. V lost 6 bases and J lost 5; bases outside the gene matches: 12.

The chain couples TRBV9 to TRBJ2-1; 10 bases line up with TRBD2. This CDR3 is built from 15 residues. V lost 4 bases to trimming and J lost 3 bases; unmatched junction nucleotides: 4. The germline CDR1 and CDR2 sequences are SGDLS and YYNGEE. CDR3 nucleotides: TGTGCCAGCAGCATCCCTAGCGGGGGCTACAATGAGCAGTTCTTC. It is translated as CASSIPSGGYNEQFF.

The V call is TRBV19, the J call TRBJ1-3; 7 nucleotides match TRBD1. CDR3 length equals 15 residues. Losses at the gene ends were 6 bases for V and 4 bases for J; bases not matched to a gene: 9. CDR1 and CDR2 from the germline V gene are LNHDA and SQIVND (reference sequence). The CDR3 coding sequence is TGTGCCAGTAGCGGACAGGAAACCTCCGGAAACACCATATATTTT. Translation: CASSGQETSGNTIYF. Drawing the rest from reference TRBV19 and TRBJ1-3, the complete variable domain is DGGITQSPKYLFRKEGQNVTLSCEQNLNHDAMYWYRQDPGQGLRLIYYSQIVNDFQKGDIAEGYSVSREKKESFPLTVTSAQKNPTAFYLCASSGQETSGNTIYFGEGSWLTVV.

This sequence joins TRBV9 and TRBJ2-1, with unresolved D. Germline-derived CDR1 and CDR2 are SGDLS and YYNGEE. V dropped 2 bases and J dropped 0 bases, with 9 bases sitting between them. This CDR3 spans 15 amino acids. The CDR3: CASSVKADSYNEQFF. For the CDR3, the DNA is TGTGCCAGCAGCGTTAAGGCGGACTCCTACAATGAGCAGTTCTTC.

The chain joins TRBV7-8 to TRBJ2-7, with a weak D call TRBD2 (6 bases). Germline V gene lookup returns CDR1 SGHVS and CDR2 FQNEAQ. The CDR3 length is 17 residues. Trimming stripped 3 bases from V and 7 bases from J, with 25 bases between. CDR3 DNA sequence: TGTGCCAGCAGCTTTTCCTCACCCCTCCGGGACTCCAGTGAGCAGTACTTC. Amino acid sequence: CASSFSSPLRDSSEQYF.

The CDR3 sequence: CASSLRSRMNTEAFF. The CDR3 nucleotides read TGTGCCAGCAGCTTACGGAGTCGAATGAACACTGAAGCTTTCTTT. The chain combines TRBV7-6 with TRBJ1-1; D remains ambiguous. The V and J ends lost 2 bases and 0 bases respectively, with 10 bases between them. CDR1 and CDR2 from the germline V gene are SGHVS and FNYEAQ. The CDR3 length is 15 residues.

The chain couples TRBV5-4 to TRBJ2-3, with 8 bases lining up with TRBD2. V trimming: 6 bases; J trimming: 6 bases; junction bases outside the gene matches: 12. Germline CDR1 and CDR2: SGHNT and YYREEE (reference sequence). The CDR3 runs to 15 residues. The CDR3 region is CASMPGSGKGDTQYF. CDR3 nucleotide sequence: TGTGCCAGCATGCCGGGTAGCGGGAAGGGTGATACGCAGTATTTT.

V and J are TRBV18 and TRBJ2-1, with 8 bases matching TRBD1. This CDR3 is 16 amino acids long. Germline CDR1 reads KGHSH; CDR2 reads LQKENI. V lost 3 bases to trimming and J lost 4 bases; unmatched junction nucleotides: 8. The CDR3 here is CASSPLRTGIYNEQFF. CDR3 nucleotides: TGTGCCAGCTCACCGCTAAGGACAGGGATATACAATGAGCAGTTCTTC.

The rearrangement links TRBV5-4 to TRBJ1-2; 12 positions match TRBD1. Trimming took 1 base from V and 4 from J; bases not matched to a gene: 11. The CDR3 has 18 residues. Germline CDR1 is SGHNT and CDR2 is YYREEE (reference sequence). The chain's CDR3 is CASSLRGQGAVFGYGYTF. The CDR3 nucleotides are TGTGCCAGCAGCTTGCGGGGACAGGGGGCGGTTTTTGGCTATGGCTACACCTTC.

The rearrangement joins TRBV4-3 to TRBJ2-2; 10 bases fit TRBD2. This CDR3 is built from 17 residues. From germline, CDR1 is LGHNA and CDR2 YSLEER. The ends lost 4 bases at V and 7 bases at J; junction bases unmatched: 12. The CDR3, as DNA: TGCGCCAGCAGCCCAGATATAGCGGGAGGAAAGAACGGGGAGCTGTTTTTT. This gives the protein CASSPDIAGGKNGELFF.

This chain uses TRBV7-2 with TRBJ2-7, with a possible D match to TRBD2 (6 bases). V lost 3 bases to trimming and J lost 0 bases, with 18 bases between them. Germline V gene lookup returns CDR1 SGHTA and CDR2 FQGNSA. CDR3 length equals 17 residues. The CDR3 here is CASSLILAGTSSYEQYF. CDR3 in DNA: TGTGCCAGCAGCTTGATATTGGCGGGAACGAGCTCCTACGAGCAGTACTTC.

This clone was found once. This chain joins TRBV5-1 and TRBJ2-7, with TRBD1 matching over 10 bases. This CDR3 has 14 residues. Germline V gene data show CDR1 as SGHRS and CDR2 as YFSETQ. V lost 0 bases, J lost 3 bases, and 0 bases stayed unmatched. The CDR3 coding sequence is TGCGCCAGCAGCTTGGGGACAGGGGGCTACGAGCAGTACTTC. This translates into CASSLGTGGYEQYF.

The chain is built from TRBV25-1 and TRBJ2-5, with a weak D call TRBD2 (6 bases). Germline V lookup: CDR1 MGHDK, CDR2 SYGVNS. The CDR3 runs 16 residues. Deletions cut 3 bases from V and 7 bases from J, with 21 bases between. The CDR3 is CASSDHDGGQGWTQYF. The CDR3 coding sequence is TGTGCCAGCAGTGATCACGACGGGGGTCAAGGTTGGACCCAGTACTTC.

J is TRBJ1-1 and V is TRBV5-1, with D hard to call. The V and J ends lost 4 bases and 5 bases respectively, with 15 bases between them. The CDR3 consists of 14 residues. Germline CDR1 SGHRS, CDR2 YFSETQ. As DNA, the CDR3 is TGCGCCAGCAGCCCGCGGGGAACGAGGACTGAAGCTTTCTTT. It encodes CASSPRGTRTEAFF.

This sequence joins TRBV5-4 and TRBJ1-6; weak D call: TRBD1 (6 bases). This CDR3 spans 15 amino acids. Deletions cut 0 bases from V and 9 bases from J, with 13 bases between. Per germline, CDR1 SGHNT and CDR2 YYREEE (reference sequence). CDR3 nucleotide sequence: TGTGCCAGCAGCTTGGGACAGGCGGGGGTTTCACCCCTCCACTTT. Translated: CASSLGQAGVSPLHF.

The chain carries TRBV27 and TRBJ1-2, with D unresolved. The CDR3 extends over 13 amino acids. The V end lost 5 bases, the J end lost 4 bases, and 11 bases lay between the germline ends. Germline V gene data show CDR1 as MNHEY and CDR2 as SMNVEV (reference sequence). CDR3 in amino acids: CASSRPSGYGYTF. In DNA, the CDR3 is TGTGCCAGCAGTAGGCCCAGCGGCTATGGCTACACCTTC.

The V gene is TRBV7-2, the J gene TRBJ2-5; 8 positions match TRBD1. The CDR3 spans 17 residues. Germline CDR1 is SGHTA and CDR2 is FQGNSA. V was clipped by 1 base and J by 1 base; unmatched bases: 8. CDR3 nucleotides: TGTGCCAGCAGCTTAGTCGGGACAGGACGGCTCCAAGAGACCCAGTACTTC. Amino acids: CASSLVGTGRLQETQYF.

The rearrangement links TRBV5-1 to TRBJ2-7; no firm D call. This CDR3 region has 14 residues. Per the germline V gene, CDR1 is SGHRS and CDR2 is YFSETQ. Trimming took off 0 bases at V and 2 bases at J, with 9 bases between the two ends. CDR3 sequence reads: CASSLAGSAYEQYF. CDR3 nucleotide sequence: TGCGCCAGCAGCTTGGCGGGTTCGGCCTACGAGCAGTACTTC.

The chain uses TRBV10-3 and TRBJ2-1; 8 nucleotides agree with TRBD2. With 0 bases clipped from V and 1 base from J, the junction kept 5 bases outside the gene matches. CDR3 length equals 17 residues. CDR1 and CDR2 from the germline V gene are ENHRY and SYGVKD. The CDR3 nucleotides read TGTGCCATCAGTGAGTCACCCCGGGGGGGTTCCTACAATGAGCAGTTCTTC. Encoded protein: CAISESPRGGSYNEQFF.

The CDR3 bases are TGTGCCTGGGGAATTCGGGACAGGTGGAACACCGGGGAGCTGTTTTTT. Its protein product is CAWGIRDRWNTGELFF. The chain uses TRBV30 and TRBJ2-2; TRBD1 matches 8 bases. The CDR3 runs 16 residues. The junction had 9 bases not matched to a gene; V was cut back by 5 bases and J by 1 base. Germline V CDR1 and CDR2: GTSNPN, SVGIG (reference sequence).

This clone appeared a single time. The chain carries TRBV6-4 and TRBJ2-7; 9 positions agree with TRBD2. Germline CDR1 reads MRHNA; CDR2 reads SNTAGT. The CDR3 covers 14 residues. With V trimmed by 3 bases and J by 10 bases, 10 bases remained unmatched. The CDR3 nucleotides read TGTGCCAGCAGTGAACGGCTAGCGGGGACCGTTCAGTACTTC. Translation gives CASSERLAGTVQYF.

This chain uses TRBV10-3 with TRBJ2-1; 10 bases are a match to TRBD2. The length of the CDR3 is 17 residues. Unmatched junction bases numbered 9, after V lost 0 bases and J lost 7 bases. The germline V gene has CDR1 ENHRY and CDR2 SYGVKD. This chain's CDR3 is CAISESGLAGARNEQFF. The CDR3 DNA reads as TGTGCCATCAGTGAGTCTGGCCTAGCGGGGGCCCGGAATGAGCAGTTCTTC.

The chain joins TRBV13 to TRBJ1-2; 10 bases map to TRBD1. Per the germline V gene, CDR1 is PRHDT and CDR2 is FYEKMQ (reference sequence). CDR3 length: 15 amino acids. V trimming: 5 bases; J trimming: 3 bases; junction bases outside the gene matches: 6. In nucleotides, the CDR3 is TGTGCCAGCAGCGTAGACAGGGGGCAGGACTATGGCTACACCTTC. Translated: CASSVDRGQDYGYTF.

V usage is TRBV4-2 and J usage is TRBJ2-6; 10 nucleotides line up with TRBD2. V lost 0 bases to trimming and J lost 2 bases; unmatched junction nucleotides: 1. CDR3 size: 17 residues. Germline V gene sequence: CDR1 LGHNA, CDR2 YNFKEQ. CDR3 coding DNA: TGTGCCAGCAGCCAAGAGCTAGCGGGAGCTGGGGCCAACGTCCTGACTTTC. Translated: CASSQELAGAGANVLTF.

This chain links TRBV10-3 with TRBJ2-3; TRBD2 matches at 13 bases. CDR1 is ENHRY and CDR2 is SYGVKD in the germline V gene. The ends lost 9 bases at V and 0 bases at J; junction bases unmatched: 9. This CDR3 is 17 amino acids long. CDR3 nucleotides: TGTGCCATTTCCGGGACTAGCGGGGACCCTAGCACAGATACGCAGTATTTT. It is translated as CAISGTSGDPSTDTQYF.